The rows below give T cell receptor beta chains drawn from one sample of a study of shared clonotypes between healthy human individuals. Generated by immunoSEQ multiplex PCR, the TCRdb table keeps only in-frame clones and is missing some. Of 450,000 to 500,000 clones detected, 78% appear once; the ten largest clones hold around 12%. Source material: PBMCs. These receptors all stem from a middle-aged woman in good health. Some clones in this sample may be carry-over from other donors' samples. CDR3s include the opening cysteine and the closing phenylalanine or tryptophan. D genes are given only for firm matches. For some rows the clone size is stated as once, few or many, or as a class when expanded; others skip it.

clone_size,d_call,j_call,v_call,cdr3_nt,cdr3_aa
once,NA,TRBJ2-1,TRBV27,TGTGCCAGCAGTGATGATGGACAACTCTACAATGAGCAGTTCTTC,CASSDDGQLYNEQFF
NA,NA,TRBJ2-1,TRBV18,TGTGCCAGCTCACGAGGAGCCGAAAACAATGAGCAGTTCTTC,CASSRGAENNEQFF
few,NA,TRBJ1-1,TRBV13,TGTGCCAGCAGCTTATCCGGCATCGGGGCTTTCTTT,CASSLSGIGAFF
few,TRBD2,TRBJ2-1,TRBV27,TGTGCCAGCAGACCCGAATGGACTAGCGGGAGGCTCTTCTTC,CASRPEWTSGRLFF
NA,NA,TRBJ1-4,TRBV5-1,TGCGCCAGCAGCCTAGCCGGGACACCTGGGGGTGAAAAACTGTTTTTT,CASSLAGTPGGEKLFF
NA,TRBD1,TRBJ2-7,TRBV6-5,TGTGCCAGCAGTCCGGGACAGGGGACCTACGAGCAGTACTTC,CASSPGQGTYEQYF
NA,TRBD2,TRBJ2-7,TRBV19,TGTGCCAGTAGTGCAGCAGCCCTAGCGGGAGTCAGCGAGCAGTACTTC,CASSAAALAGVSEQYF
NA,TRBD1,TRBJ1-2,TRBV19,TGTGCCAGTAGTGCAGCCGGGACAGGGCTCTATGGCTACACCTTC,CASSAAGTGLYGYTF
few,NA,TRBJ1-3,TRBV12-2,TGTGCAAGTCGCTTTACCCCTCCATTGGACACCATATATTTT,CASRFTPPLDTIYF
NA,NA,TRBJ2-1,TRBV20-1,TGCAGTGCTAGAATTTCGGGTGGGCAGTTCTTC,CSARISGGQFF
NA,TRBD2,TRBJ2-3,TRBV19,TGTGCCAGTAGTATCCCAGCGGGAGAAGGAACAGATACGCAGTATTTT,CASSIPAGEGTDTQYF
once,TRBD2,TRBJ2-3,TRBV7-2,TGTGCCAGCAGCCCGGCCGGGACTAGCGGGAGAGCAGATACGCAGTATTTT,CASSPAGTSGRADTQYF
NA,NA,TRBJ2-1,TRBV9,TGTGCCAGCAGCGTAGCTGCGAGACAGGCGTCCTACAATGAGCAGTTCTTC,CASSVAARQASYNEQFF
NA,TRBD2,TRBJ2-7,TRBV29-1,TGCAGCGTTGAAGAGAGCGGGAGAGCCGGCGAGCAGTACTTC,CSVEESGRAGEQYF
NA,TRBD2,TRBJ2-7,TRBV5-1,TGCGCCAGCAGCGGGGTAGCGGGAGACTACGAGCAGTACTTC,CASSGVAGDYEQYF
few,NA,TRBJ2-2,TRBV27,TGTGCCAGCAGTACCGCCCCCGATCGGGCCGGGGAGCTGTTTTTT,CASSTAPDRAGELFF
NA,TRBD1,TRBJ1-6,TRBV30,TGTGCCTGGAGTGGGGGGACAGGGAGGTCCTATAATTCACCCCTCCACTTT,CAWSGGTGRSYNSPLHF